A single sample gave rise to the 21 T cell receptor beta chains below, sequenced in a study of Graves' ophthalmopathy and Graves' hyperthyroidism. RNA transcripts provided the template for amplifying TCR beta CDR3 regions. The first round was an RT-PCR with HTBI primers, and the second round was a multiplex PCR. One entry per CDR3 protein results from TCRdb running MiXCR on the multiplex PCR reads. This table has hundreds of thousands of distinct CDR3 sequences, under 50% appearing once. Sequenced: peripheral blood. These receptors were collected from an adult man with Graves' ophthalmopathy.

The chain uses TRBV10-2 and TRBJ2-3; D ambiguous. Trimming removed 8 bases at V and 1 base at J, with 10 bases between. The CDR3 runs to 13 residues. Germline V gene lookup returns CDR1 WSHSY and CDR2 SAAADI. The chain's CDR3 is CASLNPGTDTQYF. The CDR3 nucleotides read TGCGCCAGCCTCAATCCTGGCACAGATACGCAGTATTTT.

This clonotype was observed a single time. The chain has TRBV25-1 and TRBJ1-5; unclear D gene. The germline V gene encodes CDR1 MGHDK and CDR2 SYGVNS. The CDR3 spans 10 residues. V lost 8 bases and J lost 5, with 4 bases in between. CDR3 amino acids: CASPDQPQHF. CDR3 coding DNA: TGTGCCAGCCCAGATCAGCCCCAGCATTTT.

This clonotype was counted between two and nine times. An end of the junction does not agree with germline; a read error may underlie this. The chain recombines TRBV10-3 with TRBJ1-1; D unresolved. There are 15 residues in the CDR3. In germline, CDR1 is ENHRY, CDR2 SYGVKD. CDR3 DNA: TGTGCCACCAGTAAGGTTTCGGGAATGAACACTGAAGCTTTCTTT. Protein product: CATSKVSGMNTEAFF.

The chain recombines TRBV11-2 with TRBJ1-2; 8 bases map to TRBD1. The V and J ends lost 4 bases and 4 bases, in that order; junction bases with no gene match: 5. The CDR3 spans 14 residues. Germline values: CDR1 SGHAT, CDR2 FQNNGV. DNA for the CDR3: TGTGCCAGCAGCTCCGCGACAGGGGTCTATGGCTACACCTTC. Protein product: CASSSATGVYGYTF.

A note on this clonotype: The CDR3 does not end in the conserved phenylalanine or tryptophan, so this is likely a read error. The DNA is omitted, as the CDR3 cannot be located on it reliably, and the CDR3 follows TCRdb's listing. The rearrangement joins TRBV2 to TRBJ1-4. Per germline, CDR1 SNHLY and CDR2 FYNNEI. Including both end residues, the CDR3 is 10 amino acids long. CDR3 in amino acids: CASSYSPGDY.

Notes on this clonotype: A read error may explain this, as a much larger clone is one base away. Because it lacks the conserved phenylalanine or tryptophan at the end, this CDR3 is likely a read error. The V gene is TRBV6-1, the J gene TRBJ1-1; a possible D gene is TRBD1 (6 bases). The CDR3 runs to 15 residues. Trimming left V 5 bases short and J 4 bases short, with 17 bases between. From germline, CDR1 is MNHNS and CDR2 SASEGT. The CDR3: CASSPRQGRGTEAFL. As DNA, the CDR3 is TGTGCCAGCAGTCCTCGTCAGGGGAGGGGCACTGAAGCTTTCCTT.

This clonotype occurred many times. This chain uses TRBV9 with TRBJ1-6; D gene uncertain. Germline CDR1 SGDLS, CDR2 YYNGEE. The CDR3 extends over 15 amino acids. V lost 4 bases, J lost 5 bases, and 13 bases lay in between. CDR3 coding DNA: TGTGCCAGCAGCCCCTCCGGGCATAATAATTCACCCCTCCACTTT. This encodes CASSPSGHNNSPLHF.

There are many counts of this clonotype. CDR3 bases: TGCAGCGTCGGGACGCCGGGGGAAAAACTGTTTTTT. It is translated as CSVGTPGEKLFF. The genes are TRBV29-1 and TRBJ1-4; TRBD1 is a possible D gene (5 bases). Trimming took off 6 bases at V and 8 bases at J, with 13 bases between the two ends. Germline lookup yields CDR1 SQVTM and CDR2 ANQGSEA. This CDR3 comprises 12 residues.

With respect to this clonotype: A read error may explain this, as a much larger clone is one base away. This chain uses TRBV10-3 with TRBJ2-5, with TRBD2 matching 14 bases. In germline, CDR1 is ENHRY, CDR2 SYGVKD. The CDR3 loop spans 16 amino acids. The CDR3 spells CASSLAGTSGGETQYF. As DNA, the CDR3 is TGTGCCAGCAGTCTAGCCGGGACTAGCGGGGGAGAGACCCAGTACTTC.

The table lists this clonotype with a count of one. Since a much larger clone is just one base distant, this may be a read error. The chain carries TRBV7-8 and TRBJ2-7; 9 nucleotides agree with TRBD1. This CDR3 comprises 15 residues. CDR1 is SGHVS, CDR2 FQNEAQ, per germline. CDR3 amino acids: CAGSLGTGRFYEQYF. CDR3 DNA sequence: TGTGCCGGCAGCCTGGGGACAGGGCGATTTTACGAGCAGTACTTC.

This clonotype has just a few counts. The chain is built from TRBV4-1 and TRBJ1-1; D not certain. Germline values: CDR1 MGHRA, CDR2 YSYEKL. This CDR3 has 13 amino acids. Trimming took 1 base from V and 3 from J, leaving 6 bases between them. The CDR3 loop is CASSQVLDTEAFF. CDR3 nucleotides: TGCGCCAGCAGCCAAGTTCTGGACACTGAAGCTTTCTTT.

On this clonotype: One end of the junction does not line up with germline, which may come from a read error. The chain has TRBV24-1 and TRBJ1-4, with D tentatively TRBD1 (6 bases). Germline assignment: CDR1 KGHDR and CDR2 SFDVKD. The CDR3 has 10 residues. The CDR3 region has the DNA TGTGCCAGCAGTGAGGGGGGGAGCAGTTTT. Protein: CASSEGGSSF.

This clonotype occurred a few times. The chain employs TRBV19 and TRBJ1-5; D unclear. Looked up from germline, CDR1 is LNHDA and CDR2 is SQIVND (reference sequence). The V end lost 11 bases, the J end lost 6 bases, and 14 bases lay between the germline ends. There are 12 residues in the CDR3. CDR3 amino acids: CACSAVGQPQHF. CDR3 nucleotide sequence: TGTGCCTGCTCCGCAGTCGGTCAGCCCCAGCATTTT.

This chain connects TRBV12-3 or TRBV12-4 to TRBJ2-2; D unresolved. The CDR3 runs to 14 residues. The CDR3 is CASGFLPSPGELFF. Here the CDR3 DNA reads TGTGCTAGTGGTTTTCTCCCCTCCCCCGGGGAGCTGTTTTTT.

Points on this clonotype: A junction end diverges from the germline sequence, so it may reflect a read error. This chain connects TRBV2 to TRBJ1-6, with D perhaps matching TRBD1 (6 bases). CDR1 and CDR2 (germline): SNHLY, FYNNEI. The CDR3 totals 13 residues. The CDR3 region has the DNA TGTGCCATCAGTGGACAGAACAATCAGCCCCTCCACTTT. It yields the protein CAISGQNNQPLHF.

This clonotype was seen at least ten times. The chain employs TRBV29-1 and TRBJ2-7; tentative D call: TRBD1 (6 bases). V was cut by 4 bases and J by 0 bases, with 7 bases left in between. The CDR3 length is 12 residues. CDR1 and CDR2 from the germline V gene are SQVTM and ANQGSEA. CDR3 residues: CSVVDSSYEQYF. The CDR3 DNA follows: TGCAGCGTTGTGGACAGCTCCTACGAGCAGTACTTC.

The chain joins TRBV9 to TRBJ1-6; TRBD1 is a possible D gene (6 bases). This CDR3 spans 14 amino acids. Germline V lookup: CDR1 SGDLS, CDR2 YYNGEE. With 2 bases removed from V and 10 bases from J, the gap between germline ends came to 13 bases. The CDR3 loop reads CASSVRTARSPLHF. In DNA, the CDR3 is TGTGCCAGCAGCGTGCGGACAGCTCGCTCACCCCTCCACTTT.

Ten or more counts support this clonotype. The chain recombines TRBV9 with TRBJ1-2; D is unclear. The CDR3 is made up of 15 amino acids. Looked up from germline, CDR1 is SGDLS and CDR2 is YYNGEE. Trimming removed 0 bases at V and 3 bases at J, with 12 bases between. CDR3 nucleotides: TGTGCCAGCAGCGTAGAGGCGGGAGGGCACTATGGCTACACCTTC. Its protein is CASSVEAGGHYGYTF.

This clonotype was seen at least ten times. CDR3 nucleotides: TGTGCCAGCAGCTTATCGGGACAGGGCACTGATGGCTACACCTTC. It specifies CASSLSGQGTDGYTF. This rearrangement joins TRBV7-3 to TRBJ1-2; 9 nucleotides align to TRBD1. The V gene end was trimmed by 2 bases and the J gene end by 6 bases; junction bases not matched to a gene: 7. Germline values: CDR1 SGHTA, CDR2 FQGTGA. The CDR3 runs to 15 residues.

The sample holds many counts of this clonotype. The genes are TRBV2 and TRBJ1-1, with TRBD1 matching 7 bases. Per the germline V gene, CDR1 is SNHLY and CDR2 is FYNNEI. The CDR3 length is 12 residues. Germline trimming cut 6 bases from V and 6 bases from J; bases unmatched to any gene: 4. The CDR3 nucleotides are TGTGCCAGCAGGCAGACAGGGCCTGAAGCTTTCTTT. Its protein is CASRQTGPEAFF.

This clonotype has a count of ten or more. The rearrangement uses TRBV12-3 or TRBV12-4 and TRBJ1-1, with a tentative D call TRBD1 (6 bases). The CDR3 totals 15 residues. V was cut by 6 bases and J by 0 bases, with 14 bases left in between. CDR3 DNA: TGTGCCAGCAGCTCCGGGACAAACCTGAACACTGAAGCTTTCTTT. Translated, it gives CASSSGTNLNTEAFF.